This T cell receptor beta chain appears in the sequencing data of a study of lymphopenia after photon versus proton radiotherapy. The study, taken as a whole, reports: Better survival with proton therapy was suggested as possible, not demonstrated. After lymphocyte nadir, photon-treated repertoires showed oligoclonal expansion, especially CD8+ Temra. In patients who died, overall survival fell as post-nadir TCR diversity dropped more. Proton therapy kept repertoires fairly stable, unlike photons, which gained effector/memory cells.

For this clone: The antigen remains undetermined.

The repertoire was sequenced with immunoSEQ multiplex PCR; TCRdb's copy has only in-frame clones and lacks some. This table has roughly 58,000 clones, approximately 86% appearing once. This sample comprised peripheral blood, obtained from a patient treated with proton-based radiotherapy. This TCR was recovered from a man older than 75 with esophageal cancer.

CDR3 in amino acids: CASSLVPGNGNTIYF. The DNA of the CDR3 is TGCGCCAGCAGCTTGGTTCCGGGTAATGGAAACACCATATATTTT. The gene calls are TRBV5-1 and TRBJ1-3; D not resolved. V lost 0 bases and J 3 bases, leaving 10 bases between the germline ends. The CDR3 has 15 residues. In germline, CDR1 is SGHRS, CDR2 YFSETQ.